The sequence of this T cell receptor beta chain was determined in a study of cytomegalovirus exposure and HLA in healthy donors. Germline CDR1 and CDR2: DFQATT and SNEGSKA (reference sequence). Trimming took off 6 bases at V and 6 bases at J, with 8 bases between the two ends. This CDR3 contains 11 residues. The PCR used 60 Vbeta and 13 Jbeta primers. Profiling relied on immunoSEQ multiplex PCR, and the TCRdb table lists in-frame clones only, not all of them. Here the sample spans approximately 90,000 clones, 75% being singletons. V and J are TRBV20-1 and TRBJ2-2; maybe TRBD2 (6 bases). The TCR comes from a man in his forties in good health and CMV-seronegative. Sequences were obtained from PBMCs. The CDR3 sequence: CSARGSGELFF. The CDR3, as DNA: TGCAGTGCCCGGGGGTCCGGGGAGCTGTTTTTT.